This is a list of T cell receptor beta chains from one sample in a study of blood T cell repertoires in COVID-19. Profiling relied on immunoSEQ multiplex PCR, and the TCRdb table lists in-frame clones only, not all of them. This table holds 50,000 to 75,000 clones, 80% to 95% found once. Sequencing was done on a sample of peripheral blood. All receptors derive from a man over 45 with active COVID-19. Each CDR3 is given with its conserved first and last residue. Fields, in order: J gene, V gene, CDR3 protein.

J gene: TRBJ1-2
V gene: TRBV12-3/TRBV12-4
CDR3 protein: CASRSQGGYGYTF

J gene: TRBJ1-1
V gene: TRBV3-1/TRBV3-2
CDR3 protein: CASSLQGQSTEAFF

J gene: TRBJ1-2
V gene: TRBV9
CDR3 protein: CASSVDPGKSNYGYTF

J gene: TRBJ1-3
V gene: TRBV28
CDR3 protein: CASSLTGPRNTIYF

J gene: TRBJ2-2
V gene: TRBV9
CDR3 protein: CASSAMNTGELFF

J gene: TRBJ2-3
V gene: TRBV5-8
CDR3 protein: CASSQRGSADTQYF

J gene: TRBJ1-2
V gene: TRBV30
CDR3 protein: CAWSVQGAGYTF

J gene: TRBJ1-1
V gene: TRBV5-1
CDR3 protein: CASSLEAGRVTEAFF

J gene: TRBJ2-1
V gene: TRBV5-1
CDR3 protein: CASSLTSGKSYNEQFF

J gene: TRBJ1-1
V gene: TRBV3-1/TRBV3-2
CDR3 protein: CASSQGYSGGTEAFF

J gene: TRBJ2-1
V gene: TRBV11-2
CDR3 protein: CASSLAPGGGNEQFF

J gene: TRBJ1-3
V gene: TRBV19
CDR3 protein: CASSGGTPKSSGNTIYF

J gene: TRBJ1-4
V gene: TRBV6-5
CDR3 protein: CASSYSEGNEKLFF

J gene: TRBJ2-5
V gene: TRBV12-3/TRBV12-4
CDR3 protein: CASSFSGQGTQYF

J gene: TRBJ1-3
V gene: TRBV5-1
CDR3 protein: CASAASGGNTIYF

J gene: TRBJ2-7
V gene: TRBV30
CDR3 protein: CAWRATGYYEQYF

J gene: TRBJ2-1
V gene: TRBV19
CDR3 protein: CASSKGTVYNEQFF

J gene: TRBJ2-7
V gene: TRBV2
CDR3 protein: CASSGGGQTGGEQYF

J gene: TRBJ1-4
V gene: TRBV5-1
CDR3 protein: CASRSGEPGSTNEKLFF

J gene: TRBJ2-4
V gene: TRBV4-3
CDR3 protein: CASSQDIRSGQNIQYF

J gene: TRBJ2-3
V gene: TRBV28
CDR3 protein: CASSLEGFVGYF

J gene: TRBJ2-5
V gene: TRBV2
CDR3 protein: CASRAAGGPIGTQYF

J gene: TRBJ2-7
V gene: TRBV4-1
CDR3 protein: CASSQSRGSYEQYF

J gene: TRBJ2-7
V gene: TRBV6-5
CDR3 protein: CASSPSAHPSGEQYF

J gene: TRBJ1-2
V gene: TRBV6-2/TRBV6-3
CDR3 protein: CASSYRDRPREDGYTF

J gene: TRBJ2-7
V gene: TRBV28
CDR3 protein: CASIRLAGGYSYEQYF

J gene: TRBJ2-7
V gene: TRBV5-4
CDR3 protein: CASSPGAKGYEQYF

J gene: TRBJ2-3
V gene: TRBV7-9
CDR3 protein: CASSLARTIPDTQYF

J gene: TRBJ1-3
V gene: TRBV4-3
CDR3 protein: CASSQDTAPSDTIYF

J gene: TRBJ1-1
V gene: TRBV28
CDR3 protein: CASSFRTPKDINTEAFF

J gene: TRBJ1-2
V gene: TRBV28
CDR3 protein: CASSPGTDYGYTF

J gene: TRBJ1-5
V gene: TRBV6-2/TRBV6-3
CDR3 protein: CASSYSPGTTHQPQHF

J gene: TRBJ1-1
V gene: TRBV6-6
CDR3 protein: CASSGGPGRTEAFF

J gene: TRBJ2-5
V gene: TRBV18
CDR3 protein: CASSPPGLAVETQYF

J gene: TRBJ2-1
V gene: TRBV28
CDR3 protein: CASTSVNEQFF

J gene: TRBJ2-7
V gene: TRBV2
CDR3 protein: CASQTSGPYEQYF

J gene: TRBJ1-5
V gene: TRBV6-2/TRBV6-3
CDR3 protein: CASSYARGLGNQPQHF

J gene: TRBJ2-5
V gene: TRBV10-3
CDR3 protein: CASRPTSGSQETQYF

J gene: TRBJ2-7
V gene: TRBV18
CDR3 protein: CASSPIEGRNEQYF

J gene: TRBJ1-2
V gene: TRBV7-9
CDR3 protein: CASSEQGSRGYTF

J gene: TRBJ1-4
V gene: TRBV2
CDR3 protein: CASSRTGEKLFF

J gene: TRBJ2-1
V gene: TRBV25-1
CDR3 protein: CASTRAGGNEQFF

J gene: TRBJ2-6
V gene: TRBV12-3/TRBV12-4
CDR3 protein: CASTESGANVLTF

J gene: TRBJ2-1
V gene: TRBV6-2/TRBV6-3
CDR3 protein: CASSYLRGTHEQFF

J gene: TRBJ1-5
V gene: TRBV7-8
CDR3 protein: CASSFGRQSNQPQHF

J gene: TRBJ2-1
V gene: TRBV5-6
CDR3 protein: CASSVSASTTEQFF

J gene: TRBJ2-5
V gene: TRBV7-8
CDR3 protein: CASSSRGLQETQYF

J gene: TRBJ1-3
V gene: TRBV11-3
CDR3 protein: CASSRLGGMRGGNTIYF

J gene: TRBJ1-2
V gene: TRBV7-3
CDR3 protein: CASSPGTGSGGYTF

J gene: TRBJ1-2
V gene: TRBV6-5
CDR3 protein: CASSQGQPSGYTF

J gene: TRBJ2-1
V gene: TRBV7-3
CDR3 protein: CASSLPASQGNEQFF

J gene: TRBJ2-2
V gene: TRBV24-1
CDR3 protein: CATSDSLGLAGGNYGELFF

J gene: TRBJ2-5
V gene: TRBV19
CDR3 protein: CASSILAEETQYF

J gene: TRBJ1-5
V gene: TRBV9
CDR3 protein: CASSVAVNQPQHF

J gene: TRBJ1-1
V gene: TRBV27
CDR3 protein: CASSLFRDTEAFF

J gene: TRBJ2-7
V gene: TRBV5-5
CDR3 protein: CASSLVGRGSNEQYF

J gene: TRBJ2-3
V gene: TRBV11-2
CDR3 protein: CASSLEVRSTDTQYF

J gene: TRBJ2-2
V gene: TRBV7-2
CDR3 protein: CASSLVGAPRTGELFF

J gene: TRBJ2-2
V gene: TRBV9
CDR3 protein: CASSVAGGIHTGELFF